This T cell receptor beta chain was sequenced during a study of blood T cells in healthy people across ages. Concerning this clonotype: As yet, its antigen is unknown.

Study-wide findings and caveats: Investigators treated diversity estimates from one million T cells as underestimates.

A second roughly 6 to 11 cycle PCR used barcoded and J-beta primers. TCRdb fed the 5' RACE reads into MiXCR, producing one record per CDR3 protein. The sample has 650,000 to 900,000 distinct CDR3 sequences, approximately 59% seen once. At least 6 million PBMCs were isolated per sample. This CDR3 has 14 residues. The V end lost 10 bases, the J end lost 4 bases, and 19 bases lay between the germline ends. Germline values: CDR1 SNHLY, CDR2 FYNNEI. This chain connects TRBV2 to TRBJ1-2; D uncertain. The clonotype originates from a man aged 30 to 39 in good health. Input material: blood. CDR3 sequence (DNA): TGTGCCATCCCCTCGAAGGTTTTGGGCTATGGCTACACCTTC. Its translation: CAIPSKVLGYGYTF.